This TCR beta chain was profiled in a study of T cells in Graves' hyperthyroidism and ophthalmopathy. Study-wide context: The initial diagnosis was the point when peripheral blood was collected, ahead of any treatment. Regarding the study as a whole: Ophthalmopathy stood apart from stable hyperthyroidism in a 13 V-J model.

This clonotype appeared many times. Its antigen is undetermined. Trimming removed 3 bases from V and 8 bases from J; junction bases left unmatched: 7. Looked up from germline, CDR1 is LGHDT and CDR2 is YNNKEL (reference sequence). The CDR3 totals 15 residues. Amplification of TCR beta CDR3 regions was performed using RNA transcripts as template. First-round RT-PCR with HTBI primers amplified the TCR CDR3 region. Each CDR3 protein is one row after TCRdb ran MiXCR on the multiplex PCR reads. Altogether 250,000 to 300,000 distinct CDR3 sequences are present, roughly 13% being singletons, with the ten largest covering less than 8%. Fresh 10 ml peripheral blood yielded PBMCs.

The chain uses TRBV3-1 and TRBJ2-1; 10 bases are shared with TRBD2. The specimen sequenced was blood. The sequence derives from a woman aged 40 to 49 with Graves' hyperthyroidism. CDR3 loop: CASSQGGLAGDEQFF. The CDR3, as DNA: TGTGCCAGCAGCCAGGGGGGGCTAGCGGGAGATGAGCAGTTCTTC.